A selection of T cell receptor beta chains follows, all from one sample in a study of beta chain features in type 1 diabetes. Method: immunoSEQ multiplex PCR; TCRdb's copy keeps in-frame clones and lacks some. Of 300,000 to 400,000 clones listed, around 9.3% are singletons. Sequencing input: central memory CD4+ T cells from blood. Receptor source: a man under 40 with type 1 diabetes. Each CDR3 is given with its conserved first and last residue. Each record gives: V gene, CDR3 length, J gene, CDR3 protein.

>TRBV28|16|TRBJ2-2
CASSLQGASNTGELFF
>TRBV9|14|TRBJ2-2
CASSLRINTGELFF
>TRBV19|14|TRBJ2-5
CASSIWQGQETQYF
>TRBV9|15|TRBJ2-5
CASSVAPRVRETQYF
>TRBV7-2|15|TRBJ2-1
CASSFDRGTYNEQFF
>TRBV7-9|14|TRBJ1-2
CASSLEIMGVGYTF
>TRBV28|13|TRBJ1-1
CASSLGGPTEAFF
>TRBV18|15|TRBJ1-3
CASSLQTVYGNTIYF
>TRBV18|16|TRBJ2-3
CASSPPRGTSTDTQYF
>TRBV18|16|TRBJ2-7
CASSPALGQGTYEQYF
>TRBV29-1|15|TRBJ2-1
CSVEIRGVRYNEQFF
>TRBV11-2|16|TRBJ2-1
CASSKSGGAGRNEQFF
>TRBV7-9|15|TRBJ2-3
CASSLMRDLTDTQYF
>TRBV7-2|13|TRBJ1-1
CASSSGMNTEAFF
>TRBV5-1|15|TRBJ2-5
CASSLVLAPQETQYF
>TRBV30|16|TRBJ1-1
CAWSNKQGARDTEAFF
>TRBV6-6|12|TRBJ2-3
CASSYEGGGQYF
>TRBV5-6|13|TRBJ2-7
CASSFLNSYEQYF
>TRBV11-2|16|TRBJ1-5
CASSLGSGAGNQPQHF
>TRBV28|14|TRBJ1-5
CASSSQTGHQPQHF
>TRBV28|14|TRBJ1-1
CASIRGGASTEAFF
>TRBV29-1|16|TRBJ2-2
CSVQPTLRQNTGELFF
>TRBV7-2|13|TRBJ2-1
CASSLELAGKQFF
>TRBV27|18|TRBJ1-6
CASSLMAGRTAVNSPLHF
>TRBV11-2|16|TRBJ2-3
CASSLGTRPSTDTQYF
>TRBV10-2|13|TRBJ2-1
CASYARRLDEQFF
>TRBV4-3|14|TRBJ2-7
CASSQGTGYYEQYF
>TRBV7-9|15|TRBJ1-4
CASSSVGQGGEKLFF
>TRBV6-5|15|TRBJ2-1
CASSKTRVSYNEQFF
>TRBV2|13|TRBJ2-7
CASNLDRAYEQYF
>TRBV28|13|TRBJ2-2
CASSRQVAGELFF
>TRBV21-1|16|TRBJ2-3
CASSQRETGSTDTQYF
>TRBV6-5|14|TRBJ1-4
CASSPQGRREKLFF
>TRBV4-3|21|TRBJ2-3
CASSHTNPGLAGVWSTDTQYF
>TRBV28|13|TRBJ2-7
CASSLWGGGEQYF
>TRBV4-1|20|TRBJ2-1
CASSQEVGLRDRGSYNEQFF
>TRBV5-6|14|TRBJ2-3
CASSFSTGGVKQYF
>TRBV15|15|TRBJ1-5
CATSGGTGRLQPQHF
>TRBV28|14|TRBJ1-4
CASSLFGGNEKLFF
>TRBV6-5|16|TRBJ1-4
CASSSEWAGNNEKLFF
>TRBV6-5|14|TRBJ1-6
CASSYNRGHSPLHF
>TRBV9|16|TRBJ1-3
CASSPRDGYSGNTIYF
>TRBV25-1|15|TRBJ2-5
CASSESRGQQETQYF
>TRBV5-1|14|TRBJ2-3
CASSLDRDTDTQYF
>TRBV27|14|TRBJ2-1
CASSLDRNYNEQFF
>TRBV5-6|16|TRBJ2-7
CASSLDPRASAYEQYF
>TRBV7-2|13|TRBJ2-7
CASSPHDFYEQYF
>TRBV2|13|TRBJ1-1
CASSGLPNTEAFF
>TRBV14|14|TRBJ2-2
CASTKGAGTGELFF
>TRBV10-3|12|TRBJ2-7
CAISDGTSEQYF
>TRBV18|14|TRBJ2-7
CASTPGHLSYEQYF